The sequence of this T cell receptor (beta chain) was determined in a study of T cell responses to AZD1222 COVID-19 vaccine. Notes on the study in general: Clonal diversity may have been underestimated, and the donors were mostly white British, with more females than males. Baseline seropositivity characterized only a handful of AZD1222 recipients. Distributed over spike, vaccine-associated CD4 TCRs predominated at 160-218 and 743-854.

This CDR3 is built from 16 residues. Trimming pared 5 bases from V and 2 bases from J, leaving 18 bases between. The germline gives CDR1 MNHEY, CDR2 SVGEGT. Comment on this clone: Its antigen is unidentified.

Assay used: immunoSEQ multiplex PCR; TCRdb lists only in-frame clones, some missing. The sample has about 150,000 clones; 90% to 95% are singletons. This TCR derives from an adult in good health. This chain joins TRBV6-2 or TRBV6-3 and TRBJ2-5, with D tentatively TRBD2 (6 bases). The starting material was peripheral blood, obtained on day 0 of AZD1222 vaccination. The CDR3 is CASSRTEGRWQETQYF. The CDR3 DNA reads TGTGCCAGCAGTCGAACGGAGGGCCGCTGGCAAGAGACCCAGTACTTC.